This T cell receptor beta chain was captured in a study of blood T cell repertoires in COVID-19. Repertoires were generated with immunoSEQ multiplex PCR, while TCRdb's copy carries only in-frame clones and drops some. The data show 100,000 to 150,000 clones, with approximately 89% seen just once and under 13% held by the top ten. The germline V gene has CDR1 LGHDT and CDR2 YNNKEL (reference sequence). The CDR3 length is 14 residues. The V segment lost 4 bases and the J segment 6 bases; nucleotides outside the gene matches: 3. The chain joins TRBV3-1 (or the pseudogene TRBV3-2) to TRBJ2-2, with 9 bases matching TRBD2. The clonotype comes from a man aged 45-60 years with acute or convalescent COVID-19. Sequencing was carried out using peripheral blood. CDR3 DNA sequence: TGTGCCAGCAGCCGGACTAGCGATCCCGGGGAGCTGTTTTTT. Protein product: CASSRTSDPGELFF.